A selection of T cell receptor beta chains follows, all from one sample in a study of beta chain features in type 1 diabetes. Some clones are missing from TCRdb's copy, which holds only in-frame ones; the method was immunoSEQ multiplex PCR. The sample has under 350,000 clones, approximately 14% seen once. The material sequenced was naive CD4+ T cells from blood. These receptors were obtained from a man aged 30 to 45 with type 1 diabetes. The CDR3 runs from the conserved cysteine through the conserved F or W. The order of the fields is D gene, clone size, J gene, V gene, CDR3 DNA, CDR3 protein. D genes are given only for firm matches. Clone sizes are given selectively: once, few, many, or a class where the clone is expanded.

>TRBD2|.|TRBJ2-3|TRBV2
TGTGCCAGCAGTGAATACGCGGGAGTCGGGACAGATACGCAGTATTTT
CASSEYAGVGTDTQYF
>.|.|TRBJ2-1|TRBV6-5
TGTGCCAGCAGTTACGACAGAGGAGGGTACAATGAGCAGTTCTTC
CASSYDRGGYNEQFF
>TRBD1|.|TRBJ1-2|TRBV19
TGTGCCAGTAGTACGCCGGACAGGGGATACTATGGCTACACCTTC
CASSTPDRGYYGYTF
>.|few|TRBJ1-1|TRBV9
TGTGCCAGCAGCTTCCGAGGTGAAATGGACACTGAAGCTTTCTTT
CASSFRGEMDTEAFF
>.|few|TRBJ1-1|TRBV30
TGTGCCTGGAGTCGTGGGAGGGTCACTGAAGCTTTCTTT
CAWSRGRVTEAFF
>TRBD2|few|TRBJ2-1|TRBV28
TGTGCCAGCAGATCCGGGACTAGCGGGAGGGGTGAGCAGTTCTTC
CASRSGTSGRGEQFF
>.|.|TRBJ2-3|TRBV7-2
TGTGCCAGCAGCCCGGACTCGGCAGATACGCAGTATTTT
CASSPDSADTQYF
>TRBD2|.|TRBJ2-1|TRBV4-1
TGCGCCAGCAGCCATCCGCTAGCGGCATACAATGAGCAGTTCTTC
CASSHPLAAYNEQFF
>.|.|TRBJ2-4|TRBV4-1
TGCGCCAGCAGCCAAGTGGGTGGTAGCCGGACCAAAAACATTCAGTACTTC
CASSQVGGSRTKNIQYF
>TRBD2|few|TRBJ2-7|TRBV4-2
TGTGCCAGCAGCCAATCGGGACTAGCGGGAGGGGACGAGCAGTACTTC
CASSQSGLAGGDEQYF
>.|.|TRBJ2-1|TRBV19
TGTGCCAGTTCCAAGAGCTCCTACAATGAGCAGTTCTTC
CASSKSSYNEQFF
>TRBD2|few|TRBJ2-1|TRBV2
TGTGCCAGCAGTAAAAGACTAGCGGGGGCCGACAATGAGCAGTTCTTC
CASSKRLAGADNEQFF
>.|few|TRBJ2-3|TRBV5-6
TGTGCCAGCAGCTCCCCAGACAGTTACCGCACAGATACGCAGTATTTT
CASSSPDSYRTDTQYF
>.|.|TRBJ1-1|TRBV29-1
TGCAGCGTTGGTCCGGGGTTGAACACTGAAGCTTTCTTT
CSVGPGLNTEAFF
>.|.|TRBJ2-7|TRBV28
TGTGCCAGCAGTACGGACTATTCCTACGAGCAGTACTTC
CASSTDYSYEQYF
>TRBD1|.|TRBJ1-1|TRBV6-5
TGTGCCAGCAGGGAACAGACAGGGGTAGCTTTCTTT
CASREQTGVAFF
>.|.|TRBJ2-7|TRBV14
TGTGCCAGCAGCCGAGGATCGCCTTACGAGCAGTACTTC
CASSRGSPYEQYF
>.|.|TRBJ2-7|TRBV27
TGTGCCAGCAGTTCCTCCCGGGTTTCAAGATCGGGGGAGCAGTACTTC
CASSSSRVSRSGEQYF
>.|few|TRBJ1-1|TRBV11-2
TGTGCCAGCAGCTTAGCACCGGGGACTGAAGCTTTCTTT
CASSLAPGTEAFF
>.|few|TRBJ2-7|TRBV11-1
TGTGCCAGCAGCTTACTGACAGATTCGCACGAGCAGTACTTC
CASSLLTDSHEQYF
>TRBD1|.|TRBJ2-5|TRBV18
TGTGCCAGCTCACCATGGACAGGCAATCAAGAGACCCAGTACTTC
CASSPWTGNQETQYF
>TRBD1|few|TRBJ1-5|TRBV27
TGTGCCAGCAGTCGATATACCCCGGGACAGGGGGCCTTCAATCAGCCCCAGCATTTT
CASSRYTPGQGAFNQPQHF
>.|few|TRBJ1-1|TRBV7-9
TGTGCCAGCAGCCCCGTTAACTTGAACACTGAAGCTTTCTTT
CASSPVNLNTEAFF
>TRBD1|.|TRBJ2-7|TRBV5-1
TGCGCCAGCAGCTTGGTGGGGACAGCCTACGAGCAGTACTTC
CASSLVGTAYEQYF
>TRBD1|few|TRBJ1-5|TRBV19
TGTGCCAGTAGTTTACAGGGGGCTTGGGTTGCAAATCAGCCCCAGCATTTT
CASSLQGAWVANQPQHF
>.|.|TRBJ2-1|TRBV19
TGTGCCAGTAGTATCAGTCCTAGCTCCTACAATGAGCAGTTCTTC
CASSISPSSYNEQFF
>TRBD1|.|TRBJ2-5|TRBV13
TGTGCCAGCAGCGCGGGACAGGGAAGGGAGACCCAGTACTTC
CASSAGQGRETQYF
>TRBD1|few|TRBJ2-3|TRBV5-1
TGCGCCAGCAGCCTCCGGGACAGGGGAGGCACAGATACGCAGTATTTT
CASSLRDRGGTDTQYF
>TRBD2|.|TRBJ2-3|TRBV5-4
TGTGCCAGCAGCTACCGAAGGATGACTAGCGGGACTAGCACAGATACGCAGTATTTT
CASSYRRMTSGTSTDTQYF
>.|few|TRBJ2-5|TRBV11-3
TGTGCCAGCTCAGTTGGGCCTGAAGAGACCCAGTACTTC
CASSVGPEETQYF
>.|few|TRBJ1-2|TRBV30
TGTGCCTGGAGACAGACGGCGGGTGGCTACACCTTC
CAWRQTAGGYTF
>TRBD2|few|TRBJ2-5|TRBV5-1
TGCGCCAGCAGCTTACTAGCGGGACTGTCCTCCACGCCAAGGGAGACCCAGTACTTC
CASSLLAGLSSTPRETQYF
>.|.|TRBJ2-5|TRBV4-1
TGCGCCAGCAGCCCCTTGGGGTCAGCGGGTCAAGAGACCCAGTACTTC
CASSPLGSAGQETQYF
>TRBD2|.|TRBJ2-1|TRBV18
TGTGCCAGCTCACGACGGTCTCCGGGACTAGCGGGACCCTACAATGAGCAGTTCTTC
CASSRRSPGLAGPYNEQFF
>TRBD2|few|TRBJ2-1|TRBV6-4
TGTGCCAGCAGTTTACTAGCGGGATTCTACAATGAGCAGTTCTTC
CASSLLAGFYNEQFF
>.|few|TRBJ2-5|TRBV5-4
TGTGCCAGCAGCTTGGAGGACTCCGAGACCCAGTACTTC
CASSLEDSETQYF
>TRBD2|.|TRBJ2-1|TRBV5-1
TGCGCCAGCAGCTTGGTTGTACTAGCGCCGAATGAGCAGTTCTTC
CASSLVVLAPNEQFF
>TRBD2|.|TRBJ2-7|TRBV4-2
TGTGCCAGCAGCCAAGACCTCGGTAGCGGGAGTCCCGAGCAGTACTTC
CASSQDLGSGSPEQYF
>.|.|TRBJ1-4|TRBV4-1
TGCGCCAGCAGCCATTTCACAGGGCTTACAACTAATGAAAAACTGTTTTTT
CASSHFTGLTTNEKLFF
>TRBD1|.|TRBJ2-7|TRBV28
TGTGCCAGCAGTACGCCGGGACAGCGCTACGAGCAGTACTTC
CASSTPGQRYEQYF
>TRBD2|.|TRBJ2-5|TRBV11-1
TGTGCCAGCAGCCCGCGGACTAGCGGGGATAAAGAGACCCAGTACTTC
CASSPRTSGDKETQYF
>TRBD2|.|TRBJ2-7|TRBV28
TGTGCCAGCAGTACGGGGACTAGCGGGAGGGAGAACGAGCAGTACTTC
CASSTGTSGRENEQYF